This TCR beta chain was retrieved from a study of T-cell reconstitution after alpha-beta-depleted transplantation in children. Study-wide findings and caveats: Diversity of TCRbeta at day 60 was high in some patients, arising from surviving recipient T cells and thymic progenitors. The authors attributed T-cell counts and diversity one year after transplant mostly to newly produced T cells. Approximately two months post-transplant, alpha-beta T cells reportedly originated from several hundred expanded graft clones.

Of note for this clonotype: Its antigen is not identified.

A library of TCRbeta sequences, prepared with unique molecular identifiers, was generated. TCRdb re-analysed the PCR reads in MiXCR, keeping a single row per CDR3 protein. The sample has around 580,000 distinct CDR3 sequences, about 23% seen once. Deletions cut 6 bases from V and 4 bases from J, with 16 bases between. Germline V CDR1 and CDR2: ENHRY, SYGVKD. This CDR3 comprises 15 residues. This chain connects TRBV10-3 to TRBJ1-3, with no clear D. The sample here was PBMCs, mostly from graft donor cells, taken 360 days after TCRalphabeta/CD19-depleted stem cell transplant. This TCR was sampled from a boy under two years old who had a stem cell transplant for acute myeloid leukemia, so the T cells may come from the graft donor. In DNA form, the CDR3 reads TGTGCCATCAGCTCCTTCGGGGTCGGGGGAAACACCATATATTTT. This sequence encodes CAISSFGVGGNTIYF.